Given below is one T cell receptor (beta chain) in context. Its antigen is not identified. TCRdb's table, derived via immunoSEQ multiplex PCR, lists solely in-frame clones and lacks some. This table holds around 25,000 clones, around 97% found once. V was trimmed by 8 bases and J by 4 bases, leaving 11 bases between them. The CDR3 has 11 residues. Germline CDR1 GTSNPN, CDR2 SVGIG (reference sequence). The sample belongs to a study of regulatory and conventional T cells in RAG deficiency. Study conclusions and caveats: Compared with controls, unique Treg TCR beta sequences dropped roughly 100-fold in Omenn syndrome and CID/AS.

Conventional CD4+ T cells were sorted from blood as CD25-low CD127-high cells. The same sample was also studied in work on regulatory T cells. From that paper: Amplification used 52 TRBV primers and 13 TRBJ primers. Regulatory T cells showed the strongest V-J pair restriction and V/J gene skewing among patient repertoires.

The specimen sequenced was CD25- CD4+ T cells sorted from blood. The receptor was derived from a human donor in good health. The rearrangement joins TRBV30 to TRBJ2-5; weak D call: TRBD2 (6 bases). The CDR3 bases are TGTGCCGCGTCGGGGGTAGAGACCCAGTACTTC. This codes for CAASGVETQYF.